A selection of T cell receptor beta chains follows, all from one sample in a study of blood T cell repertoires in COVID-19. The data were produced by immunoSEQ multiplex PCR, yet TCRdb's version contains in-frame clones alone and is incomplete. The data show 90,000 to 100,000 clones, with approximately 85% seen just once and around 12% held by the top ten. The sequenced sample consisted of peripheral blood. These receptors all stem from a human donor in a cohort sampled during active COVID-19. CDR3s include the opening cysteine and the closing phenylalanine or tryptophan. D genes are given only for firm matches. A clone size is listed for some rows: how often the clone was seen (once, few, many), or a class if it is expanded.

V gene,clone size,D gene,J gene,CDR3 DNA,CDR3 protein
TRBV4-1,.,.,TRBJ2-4,TGCGCCAGCAGCCAAGTTGAGGACATTCAGTACTTC,CASSQVEDIQYF
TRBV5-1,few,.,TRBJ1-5,TGCGCCAGCAGCCCAGGGCCGGGTATCCAGCCCCAGCATTTT,CASSPGPGIQPQHF
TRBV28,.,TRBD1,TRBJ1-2,TGTGCCAGCAGCCGTACAGGGGTTAAAGGAGGCTACACCTTC,CASSRTGVKGGYTF
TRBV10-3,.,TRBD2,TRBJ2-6,TGTGCCATCAGTGAGTCGCTAGCGGGAGGTGCTGGGGCCAACGTCCTGACTTTC,CAISESLAGGAGANVLTF
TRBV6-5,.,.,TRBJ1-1,TGTGCCAGCAGTCCCCGGGTGTACGGGAACACTGAAGCTTTCTTT,CASSPRVYGNTEAFF
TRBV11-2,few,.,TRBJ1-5,TGTGCCAGCAGCTTAGACAGGAACCAGCCCCAGCATTTT,CASSLDRNQPQHF
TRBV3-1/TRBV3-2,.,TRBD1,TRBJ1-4,TGTGCCAGCAGCCAAGGACAGGGGGTAGGGGAAAAACTGTTTTTT,CASSQGQGVGEKLFF
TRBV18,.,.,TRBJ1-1,TGTGCCAGCTCACCTCGGGAAGAGGCTTTCTTT,CASSPREEAFF
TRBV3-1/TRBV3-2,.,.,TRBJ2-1,TGTGCCAGCAGCCCCCATCCAGCGGGTTCAGGAATCAATGAGCAGTTCTTC,CASSPHPAGSGINEQFF
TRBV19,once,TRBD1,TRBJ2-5,TGTGCCAGTAGTATAGCGGGGACAGGCCAAGAGACCCAGTACTTC,CASSIAGTGQETQYF
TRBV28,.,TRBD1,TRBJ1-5,TGTGCCAGCAACCCCGCGGGACAGGTGAGCAATCAGCCCCAGCATTTT,CASNPAGQVSNQPQHF
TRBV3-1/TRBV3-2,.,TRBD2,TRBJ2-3,TGTGCCAGCAGCCAAGGGTCGCTAGCGGGAGGATGGTCAGATACGCAGTATTTT,CASSQGSLAGGWSDTQYF
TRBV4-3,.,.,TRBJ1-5,TGCGCCAGCAGCCAAGATGGGACACTAAATCAGCCCCAGCATTTT,CASSQDGTLNQPQHF
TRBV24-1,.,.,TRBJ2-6,TGTGCCACCAGTGCGGGGACGGGACTCTTGGGGGCTGGGGCCAACGTCCTGACTTTC,CATSAGTGLLGAGANVLTF
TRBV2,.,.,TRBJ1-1,TGTGCCAGCAGTGGACACCCGAACACTGAAGCTTTCTTT,CASSGHPNTEAFF
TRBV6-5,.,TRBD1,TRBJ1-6,TGTGCCAGCGGACCGGGACAGCATAATTCACCCCTCCACTTT,CASGPGQHNSPLHF
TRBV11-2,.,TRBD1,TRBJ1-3,TGTGCCAGCAGCTTTAGAGGGGGCGCATCTGGAAACACCATATATTTT,CASSFRGGASGNTIYF
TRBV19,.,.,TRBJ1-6,TGTGCCTGCTCACCCCGACAGACCTTCTATAATTCACCCCTCCACTTT,CACSPRQTFYNSPLHF
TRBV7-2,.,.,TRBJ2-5,TGTGCCAGCAGCTTAGAACGGGAGTCAAGGGAGACCCAGTACTTC,CASSLERESRETQYF
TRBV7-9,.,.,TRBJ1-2,TGTGCCAGCAGCACTTCAGGTTCATCCTATGGCTACACCTTC,CASSTSGSSYGYTF
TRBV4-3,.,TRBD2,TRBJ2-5,TGCGCCAGCAGCCAAGCGGTTAGCGGGGGGCGGGAGACCCAGTACTTC,CASSQAVSGGRETQYF
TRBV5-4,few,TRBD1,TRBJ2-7,TGTGCCAGCAGCCCCGGACAGGGTGCCAACGAGCAGTACTTC,CASSPGQGANEQYF
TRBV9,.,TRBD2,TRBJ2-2,TGTGCCAGCAGCGCTCCTAGCGGGGGGGCGGACACCGGGGAGCTGTTTTTT,CASSAPSGGADTGELFF
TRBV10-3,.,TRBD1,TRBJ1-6,TGTGCCATCAGTGAAAGGGGGCCCGATTCACCCCTCCACTTT,CAISERGPDSPLHF
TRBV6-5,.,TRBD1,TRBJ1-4,TGTGCCAGCAGCTGGACAGGGGGCGAGGAAAAACTGTTTTTT,CASSWTGGEEKLFF
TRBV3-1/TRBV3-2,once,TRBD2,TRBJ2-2,TGTGCCAGCAGTCGCTGGAGCGGGAGCACCCAACCCGGGGAGCTGTTTTTT,CASSRWSGSTQPGELFF
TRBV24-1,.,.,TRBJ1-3,TGTGCCACCAGTGACCTCCGGGACACCATATATTTT,CATSDLRDTIYF
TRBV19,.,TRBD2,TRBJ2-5,TGTGCCACCTCCCTCACCGGGACTACGACCTCAGAGACCCAGTACTTC,CATSLTGTTTSETQYF
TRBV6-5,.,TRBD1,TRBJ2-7,TGTGCCAGCAGGTATGACAGGGTCTCCTACGAGCAGTACTTC,CASRYDRVSYEQYF
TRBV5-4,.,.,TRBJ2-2,TGTGCCAGCAGCTTCGGGGGGCACCGCACCGGGGAGCTGTTTTTT,CASSFGGHRTGELFF
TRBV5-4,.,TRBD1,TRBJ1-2,TGTGCCAGCAGCTTGCAGGGGGCATGGGGCTACACCTTC,CASSLQGAWGYTF
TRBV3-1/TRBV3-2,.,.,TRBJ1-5,TGTGCCAGCAGCCTAGGACCCGGGACAATTAATCAGCCCCAGCATTTT,CASSLGPGTINQPQHF
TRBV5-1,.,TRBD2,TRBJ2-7,TGCGCCAGCAGCTTGGGGACTAGCGGGGGGATCACCTACGAGCAGTACTTC,CASSLGTSGGITYEQYF
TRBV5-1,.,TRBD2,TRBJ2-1,TGCGCCAGCAGCTTGGTTAGCGGGGCCTACAATGAGCAGTTCTTC,CASSLVSGAYNEQFF
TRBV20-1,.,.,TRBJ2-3,TGCAGTGCGGCGGCAGATACGCAGTATTTT,CSAAADTQYF
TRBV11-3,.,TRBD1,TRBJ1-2,TGTGCCAGCAGCACCCCAATTACAGGGGCGAGTGACTATGGCTACACCTTC,CASSTPITGASDYGYTF
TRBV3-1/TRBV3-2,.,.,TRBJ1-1,TGTGCCAGCCGGTCAGACTCGAACACTGAAGCTTTCTTT,CASRSDSNTEAFF
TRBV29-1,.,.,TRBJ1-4,TGCAGCGTTCGCGAGCGTCAGGGAACACTGTTTTTT,CSVRERQGTLFF
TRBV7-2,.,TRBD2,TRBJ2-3,TGTGCCAGCAGCTTAGGTGGACTAGCGGGGATGGATACGCAGTATTTT,CASSLGGLAGMDTQYF
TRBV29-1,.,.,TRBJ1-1,TGCAGCGTTGAAGGGACAGCGAACACTGAAGCTTTCTTT,CSVEGTANTEAFF